This T cell receptor (beta chain) emerged from a study of regulatory T cells in long-lasting Graves disease (dated by TCRdb to 2020 to 2023). For the study in its entirety: Newly diagnosed Graves' disease patients had taken antithyroid drugs for less than 3 months. The study was conducted in China and was registered as a clinical trial. Patients with persistent Graves' disease were compared with patients with newly diagnosed Graves' disease using TCR sequencing and RNA sequencing of peripheral blood. A total of about 35 samples underwent TCR sequencing, from roughly 13 patients with persistent Graves' disease and roughly 20 patients with newly diagnosed Graves' disease.

Library prep was done by multiplex PCR. The sample was run on an Illumina HiSeq 4000. To build TCR beta libraries, CDR3 regions were amplified by Arm-PCR using iRepertoire HTBI primers. Gel purification was performed on PCR products prior to sequencing. The original methods were these. Gene usage analysis of CDR3 amino acid clonotypes used the 55 to 65 TRBV and fewer than 15 TRBJ segments found across samples. COPE and FqMerger were used to merge the filtered high-quality paired reads into contigs. BLAST was used to align contigs to IMGT TRBV, TRBD and TRBJ reference genes, with CDR3 defined following IMGT. Highly expanded clones were defined as clonotypes with a frequency above 0.1%. Shannon entropy was used to measure repertoire diversity, and the Gini coefficient was used to measure V-J evenness. A clonotype was considered public if more than one individual shared it. TCRdb reran the public reads through fastp at Q25 and MiXCR, keeping productive beta chains. Every distinct CDR3 protein forms one entry, paired with its most common genes and DNA. TCRdb assigned the V and J calls; the authors' analysis was not used. The sample table lists 400,000 to 500,000 distinct CDR3 sequences, around 15% of them with a count of one. The ten largest clones take up under 20% of the sample.

From the cysteine up to the phenylalanine, the CDR3 has a length of 15 residues. Left in the record is the CDR3 DNA by itself, 45 bases read in frame from the first base. CDR1 and CDR2 are drawn from the germline V gene (reference sequence): MNHEY, SMNVEV. For this chain, trimming is 5 bases at the V end and 3 bases at the J end, and the number of junction bases without a gene match is 7. This clonotype appeared a few times. Its antigen remains unidentified. No much larger clone exists at a distance of one base, and base qualities are not known. On the study overall, not on this receptor specifically: The small sample size was acknowledged by the authors as a limitation that may reduce accuracy. Persistent disease showed preferential use of TRBV28, TRBJ1-2 and TRBJ2-5, whereas newly diagnosed disease favored TRBV20-1 and TRBJ2-1. Because the primary lesion, thyroid tissue, could not be accessed, the study looked at peripheral blood alone. Sequencing and analysis were restricted to the TCR beta chain. Compared with newly diagnosed patients, persistent Graves' disease patients had lower TCR Shannon entropy and fewer highly expanded clones, which suggests clonal expansion. A larger number of public clonotypes was shared among persistent patients (more than 2,500) than among newly diagnosed patients (around 970).

This specimen's time point label, per the study, means: newly diagnosed GD, antithyroid drugs for less than 3 months. RNA was extracted from PBMCs in TRIzol for both TCR sequencing and RNA sequencing. The diagnosis of Graves' disease was made according to American Thyroid Association guidelines. Recruitment of patients was carried out at an endocrinology department in Xi'an, China. Each patient gave approximately 9.7 milliliters of peripheral blood, collected in an EDTA anticoagulant tube. Ficoll Paque Plus density gradient separation was used to isolate PBMCs, and no further T cell sorting was done. RNA quality was checked with an Agilent 2100 Bioanalyzer and agarose gel, and concentration with a NanoDrop 2000. In addition, the sample was reused for a study of T cells in Graves' hyperthyroidism and ophthalmopathy. That second report states: Stable Graves' hyperthyroidism was defined as the absence of progression to ophthalmopathy over 18 months of follow-up. Hyperthyroidism patients were newly diagnosed, had a disease duration of under 2 months, and were aged 18 to 65 years. Exclusion was applied to patients with uncontrolled infections, other autoimmune diseases, pregnancy or lactation. Diagnoses relied on clinical symptoms, serum thyroxine and TRAb, thyroid ultrasound and orbital computed tomography. The first round of RT-PCR for the TCR CDR3 was performed with the HTBI primer set and the Qiagen OneStep RT-PCR kit. Blood samples also contained most of the expanded thyroid clonotypes (frequency above 0.001), which suggests that blood repertoires may reflect thyroid immune responses. In cross-validation, a model built on a 13 V-J signature told ophthalmopathy apart from stable hyperthyroidism with approximately 90% sensitivity and about 81% specificity, and in testing the same model reached 80%/75%. In validation, progression to ophthalmopathy was predicted by the model with around 70% sensitivity and roughly 76% specificity, a median of about 6.8 months before onset. To identify TCR V-J signatures that set the groups apart, the researchers used a discovery cohort of more than 95 patients, made up of 40 to 45 with Graves' ophthalmopathy and about 59 with stable Graves' hyperthyroidism. Prospective prediction of ophthalmopathy was tested in an independent validation cohort consisting of 18 to 20 hyperthyroidism patients and more than 15 patients who later progressed to ophthalmopathy. The 85 to 100 discovery patients were randomly split 7:3 into training and test sets. The study also compared thyroid tissue and blood T-cell repertoires from about six Graves' hyperthyroidism patients. Following sampling, methimazole starting at 30 mg daily was given to hyperthyroidism patients, and high-dose intravenous methylprednisolone was given to ophthalmopathy patients. Libraries were constructed in a second round of multiplex PCR, after which size selection and purification were performed. Sequencing of the libraries was done on an Illumina HiSeq2000 using paired-end 100 bp reads. SOAPnuke was used to process the raw data, removing reads that contained adapters or uncalled bases, had a mean Phred below 15, or lacked an exact match to the constant primer or identifier. High-quality paired reads were merged with COPE v1.2.5, and unique nucleotide sequences were defined as clonotypes. MiTCR v1.1 was used to align the clonotypes against IMGT TRBV, TRBD and TRBJ reference segments. Analysis was restricted to V-J combinations with a frequency above 0.0001, which covered 99.2% of repertoires. A TCS score was defined as the ratio of F50 (clonal expansion) to E x V (chaos), with BLOSUM62-based TCRdist applied between CDR3 peptides within each V-J. Welch's t-statistics and random forest reduced approximately 520 V-J features to under 15, which were used in a naive Bayes classifier (R e1071). Sample size was not statistically predetermined, and blinding of investigators to group allocation was not performed. The paper describes TCR Vbeta CDR3 sequencing of roughly 130 peripheral blood samples, made up of about 41 ophthalmopathy patients, roughly 80 hyperthyroidism patients and 17 progressor patients.

The rearrangement combines TRBV27 with TRBJ1-5, with 7 middle bases fitting TRBD1. This receptor was obtained from a woman in her forties or fifties with Graves disease. Donor details come from another sample of the same person, matched by shared clones. Sequencing was performed on peripheral blood mononuclear cells (PBMCs), taken at new diagnosis, from a patient treated with antithyroid drugs. The nucleotide sequence reads as follows: TGTGCCAGCAGTCTAACCGGGACAGACAATCAGCCCCAGCATTTT. Its protein is CASSLTGTDNQPQHF.